This is a list of T cell receptor beta chains from one sample in a study of blood T cell repertoires in COVID-19. TCRdb keeps only in-frame clones here, not all; method: immunoSEQ multiplex PCR. The sample comprises approximately 100,000 clones, around 87% of which are singletons, and approximately 10% rests with the top ten. What was sequenced was peripheral blood. The source of these receptors is a woman in her 30s with acute or convalescent COVID-19. Both conserved end residues are part of each CDR3. D genes are given only for firm matches. The size field is filled for only some rows; it gives once, few, many or a size class.

j_call v_call d_call clone_size cdr3_aa cdr3_nt
TRBJ1-1 TRBV6-1 TRBD1 . CASSADRGGGFGTEAFF TGTGCCAGCAGTGCCGACAGGGGTGGGGGTTTTGGCACTGAAGCTTTCTTT
TRBJ2-3 TRBV19 . . CASSIGRVDRRFTDTQYF TGTGCCAGTAGTATAGGGAGGGTGGACAGGAGATTCACAGATACGCAGTATTTT
TRBJ1-5 TRBV24-1 . . CATSGGLAGDQPQHF TGTGCCACCAGTGGAGGCCTCGCGGGGGATCAGCCCCAGCATTTT
TRBJ2-3 TRBV4-1 TRBD2 . CASSQVGTSGWDTQYF TGCGCCAGCAGCCAAGTCGGGACTAGCGGCTGGGATACGCAGTATTTT
TRBJ2-1 TRBV2 TRBD1 . CASSRDRNEQFF TGTGCCAGCAGCCGGGACAGGAATGAGCAGTTCTTC
TRBJ1-2 TRBV5-1 TRBD1 . CASSFSGTEGYTF TGCGCCAGCAGCTTTTCAGGGACAGAGGGCTACACCTTC
TRBJ2-7 TRBV28 . . CASSEVSGEISYEQYF TGTGCCAGCAGTGAAGTTTCGGGGGAGATCTCCTACGAGCAGTACTTC
TRBJ1-2 TRBV28 . . CASSLTQLKADGYTF TGTGCCAGCAGTTTAACTCAACTCAAAGCTGATGGCTACACCTTC
TRBJ1-1 TRBV6-5 . . CASTLLGGGAEAFF TGTGCCAGCACTCTTCTCGGCGGGGGGGCTGAAGCTTTCTTT
TRBJ2-2 TRBV4-1 . once CASSQLGASGELFF TGCGCCAGCAGCCAACTGGGGGCGTCGGGGGAGCTGTTTTTT
TRBJ2-3 TRBV15 . once CATSRGRGYEDTQYF TGTGCCACCAGCAGAGGCAGGGGATATGAGGATACGCAGTATTTT
TRBJ1-5 TRBV3-1/TRBV3-2 . . CASSLRGQPQHF TGTGCCAGCAGCCTCAGGGGTCAGCCCCAGCATTTT
TRBJ2-7 TRBV9 . . CASSVWGGGMDEQYF TGTGCCAGCAGCGTATGGGGCGGGGGCATGGACGAGCAGTACTTC
TRBJ2-3 TRBV6-5 . . CASEGGAGTDTQYF TGTGCCAGCGAGGGCGGGGCCGGGACAGATACGCAGTATTTT
TRBJ2-4 TRBV7-2 TRBD2 once CASSLVAGGRGDIQYF TGTGCCAGCAGCTTAGTAGCGGGGGGCAGAGGTGACATTCAGTACTTC
TRBJ1-6 TRBV7-9 . . CASSLGSSYNSPLHF TGTGCCAGCAGCTTAGGCAGCTCCTATAATTCACCCCTCCACTTT
TRBJ2-1 TRBV27 TRBD2 once CASSSISPRGSGGANEQFF TGTGCCAGCAGTTCTATCTCCCCTCGTGGTAGCGGGGGGGCCAATGAGCAGTTCTTC
TRBJ1-2 TRBV7-3 TRBD1 . CASSLGGQDGYTF TGTGCCAGCAGCTTAGGGGGACAGGATGGCTACACCTTC
TRBJ2-7 TRBV9 TRBD1 . CASSPGQFSYEQYF TGTGCCAGCAGCCCGGGACAGTTCTCCTACGAGCAGTACTTC
TRBJ2-7 TRBV11-2 TRBD1 . CASSFGQGFTYEQYF TGTGCCAGCAGCTTTGGACAGGGATTTACTTACGAGCAGTACTTC
TRBJ2-2 TRBV19 . . CASSDQGNTGELFF TGTGCCAGTAGTGACCAGGGAAACACCGGGGAGCTGTTTTTT
TRBJ2-1 TRBV7-8 TRBD1 few CASSLVQGAGNEQFF TGTGCCAGCAGCTTAGTCCAGGGGGCTGGCAATGAGCAGTTCTTC
TRBJ2-1 TRBV6-4 . . CASSERGVENEQFF TGTGCCAGCAGTGAAAGAGGTGTGGAGAATGAGCAGTTCTTC
TRBJ2-7 TRBV7-2 TRBD1 few CASSLGWGQGAREQYF TGTGCCAGCAGCTTAGGTTGGGGACAGGGGGCGAGGGAGCAGTACTTC
TRBJ2-2 TRBV5-1 TRBD1 few CASSLDGQGTGELFF TGCGCCAGCAGCCTCGACGGACAGGGGACCGGGGAGCTGTTTTTT
TRBJ2-3 TRBV10-1 . once CASSEGRGAEDTQYF TGCGCCAGCAGTGAAGGTCGGGGGGCTGAAGATACGCAGTATTTT
TRBJ1-1 TRBV19 . . CASRPERDTEAFF TGTGCCAGTAGGCCCGAACGGGACACTGAAGCTTTCTTT
TRBJ2-1 TRBV2 TRBD2 . CASRPGQGSTSGGAFNEQFF TGTGCCAGCAGACCGGGACAGGGCTCGACTAGCGGGGGGGCCTTCAATGAGCAGTTCTTC
TRBJ2-4 TRBV5-1 . . CASSLQGGINIQYF TGCGCCAGCAGCCTGCAGGGGGGAATAAACATTCAGTACTTC
TRBJ2-7 TRBV6-2/TRBV6-3 TRBD1 . CASSNRDRVYEQYF TGTGCCAGCAGCAACCGGGACAGGGTGTACGAGCAGTACTTC
TRBJ1-5 TRBV5-1 . . CASSLSGISNQPQHF TGCGCCAGCAGCTTGAGCGGAATAAGCAATCAGCCCCAGCATTTT
TRBJ1-5 TRBV7-2 . . CASSLDGQPQHF TGTGCCAGCAGCTTAGACGGTCAGCCCCAGCATTTT
TRBJ2-1 TRBV6-6 TRBD1 . CASSFPGTGGYNEQFF TGTGCCAGCAGTTTCCCCGGGACAGGGGGCTACAATGAGCAGTTCTTC
TRBJ1-1 TRBV5-1 . . CASSLESLLRGEAFF TGCGCCAGCAGCTTGGAATCCCTCCTAAGGGGTGAAGCTTTCTTT
TRBJ1-6 TRBV3-1/TRBV3-2 . . CASSPRLIYNSPLHF TGTGCCAGCAGCCCAAGACTTATCTATAATTCACCCCTCCACTTT
TRBJ1-1 TRBV5-6 . . CASSLNPGVGLNTEAFF TGTGCCAGCAGCTTGAACCCGGGGGTAGGTTTGAACACTGAAGCTTTCTTT
TRBJ2-1 TRBV29-1 . . CSAHHGDSYNEQFF TGCAGCGCACACCACGGGGACTCCTACAATGAGCAGTTCTTC
TRBJ1-5 TRBV28 . . CASSLVGDYSNQPQHF TGTGCCAGCAGTTTAGTGGGAGATTATAGCAATCAGCCCCAGCATTTT
TRBJ2-7 TRBV15 . . CATSSTGENYEQYF TGTGCCACCAGCTCGACAGGAGAAAACTACGAGCAGTACTTC
TRBJ2-7 TRBV20-1 . once CSASGSYEQYF TGCAGTGCTTCAGGGTCCTACGAGCAGTACTTC
TRBJ1-2 TRBV7-3 . . CASSPTRDPYGYTF TGTGCCAGCAGCCCCACGCGGGACCCCTATGGCTACACCTTC
TRBJ2-7 TRBV28 . . CASSLGQDYEQYF TGTGCCAGCAGTTTAGGGCAGGACTACGAGCAGTACTTC
TRBJ1-3 TRBV19 TRBD1 . CASSPRDRSSGNTIYF TGTGCCAGTAGTCCCCGGGACAGGAGCTCTGGAAACACCATATATTTT
TRBJ2-7 TRBV11-3 . . CASSPVRLEGEQYF TGTGCCAGCAGCCCCGTACGCCTTGAGGGCGAGCAGTACTTC
TRBJ1-2 TRBV19 TRBD1 . CASSAGQGGYGYTF TGTGCCAGTAGTGCCGGACAGGGGGGTTATGGCTACACCTTC
TRBJ1-1 TRBV30 . . CAWRQGAMNTEAFF TGTGCCTGGAGACAAGGGGCTATGAACACTGAAGCTTTCTTT
TRBJ2-7 TRBV5-1 . . CASSLGSSYEQYF TGCGCCAGCAGCTTAGGGAGCTCCTACGAGCAGTACTTC
TRBJ1-3 TRBV4-2 . . CASSARHSVTSGNTIYF TGTGCCAGCAGCGCCCGACACTCAGTTACCTCTGGAAACACCATATATTTT
TRBJ1-5 TRBV6-2/TRBV6-3 . once CASSYQSNQPQHF TGTGCCAGCAGTTACCAGTCCAATCAGCCCCAGCATTTT
TRBJ1-2 TRBV2 TRBD1 . CASTYSGTGYGYTF TGTGCCAGCACCTACTCCGGGACAGGGTATGGCTACACCTTC
TRBJ1-5 TRBV28 . . CASSSWAVQGDQPQHF TGTGCCAGCAGTTCCTGGGCGGTACAGGGTGATCAGCCCCAGCATTTT
TRBJ2-3 TRBV14 . . CASSRTAGASTDTQYF TGTGCCAGCAGCCGTACCGCGGGGGCCTCTACAGATACGCAGTATTTT
TRBJ1-5 TRBV27 TRBD1 . CASGGQINQPQHF TGTGCCAGCGGGGGACAGATCAATCAGCCCCAGCATTTT
TRBJ1-5 TRBV19 . . CASNHWEPHRDSNQPQHF TGTGCCAGTAATCATTGGGAGCCTCACAGGGACAGCAATCAGCCCCAGCATTTT
TRBJ2-7 TRBV9 . . CASSPGQVGYEQYF TGTGCCAGCAGCCCGGGACAAGTCGGGTACGAGCAGTACTTC
TRBJ1-4 TRBV29-1 . . CSVEGAVNEKLFF TGCAGCGTTGAGGGGGCAGTTAATGAAAAACTGTTTTTT
TRBJ2-7 TRBV27 TRBD2 once CASWGLAGGNEQYF TGTGCCAGCTGGGGACTAGCGGGCGGGAACGAGCAGTACTTC
TRBJ2-2 TRBV14 . . CASSQGRGRVGNTGELFF TGTGCCAGCAGCCAAGGAAGAGGCCGAGTGGGGAACACCGGGGAGCTGTTTTTT
TRBJ2-3 TRBV6-4 TRBD2 . CASSPGGTGDTQYF TGTGCCAGCAGCCCGGGGGGTACCGGTGATACGCAGTATTTT